This T cell receptor (beta chain) was sequenced for a study of cytotoxic CD8 clonotypes in ibrutinib-treated CLL. Investigators sought sequencing depths of between 1 in 200,000 and 1 in 1 million T cells. TCRdb's copy holds only in-frame clones and misses some; the assay was immunoSEQ multiplex PCR. Here the sample spans some 130,000 clones, approximately 85% being singletons. V gave up 10 bases and J gave up 2 bases, with 16 bases separating them. CDR1 is SGHRS and CDR2 is YFSETQ in the germline V gene. This CDR3 has 13 amino acids. This clonotype was sampled from a human donor with chronic lymphocytic leukemia. The material was PBMCs, obtained after 24 months of ibrutinib treatment. This sequence joins TRBV5-1 and TRBJ2-7, with no clear D. The CDR3 nucleotides are TGCGCCTCCCGGGCCGAAACACCCTACGAGCAGTACTTC. This sequence encodes CASRAETPYEQYF.